Shown below are 22 T cell receptor beta chains from a single sample sequenced in a study of identical twins. TCRdb re-analysed the 5' RACE reads in MiXCR, keeping a single row per CDR3 protein. This sample has about 240,000 distinct CDR3 sequences, with roughly 7.5% found just once. The same data also contributed to another study, on yellow fever vaccine responses in identical twins.

The material sequenced was CD8+ T cells sorted from blood. The receptors were gathered from a young woman in good health.

This clonotype was seen a handful of times. The chain uses TRBV7-9 and TRBJ2-2, with D maybe TRBD2 (6 bases). Trimming took 8 bases from V and 0 from J, leaving 10 bases between them. The germline gives CDR1 SEHNR, CDR2 FQNEAQ (reference sequence). This CDR3 contains 14 residues. The CDR3 nucleotides are TGTGCCAGCCTCGGGGGAGCGAACACCGGGGAGCTGTTTTTT. Protein product: CASLGGANTGELFF.

The chain carries TRBV12-3 or TRBV12-4 and TRBJ2-5, with D possibly called TRBD1 or TRBD2 (6 bases each). The CDR3 is 14 residues long. The V end lost 7 bases, the J end lost 5 bases, and 17 bases lay between the germline ends. Here the CDR3 reads CASNRGGTGETQYF. CDR3 coding DNA: TGTGCCAGCAACCGGGGAGGTACAGGGGAGACCCAGTACTTC.

The rearrangement uses TRBV10-2 and TRBJ2-1; 7 bases align to TRBD1. V gave up 6 bases and J gave up 6 bases; unmatched junction bases: 8. CDR1 is WSHSY, CDR2 SAAADI, per germline. The CDR3 loop spans 14 amino acids. CDR3 protein: CASREGAPVNEQFF. CDR3 in DNA: TGCGCCAGCAGAGAGGGGGCCCCTGTCAATGAGCAGTTCTTC.

This clonotype was seen a handful of times. The chain recombines TRBV4-1 with TRBJ1-1, with D possibly being TRBD1 (5 bases). Trimming took 4 bases from V and 1 from J, leaving 13 bases between them. Germline assignment: CDR1 MGHRA and CDR2 YSYEKL. CDR3 length: 15 amino acids. CDR3 DNA: TGCGCCAGCAGCCTCACGTTAACAGGGAACACTGAAGCTTTCTTT. This translates into CASSLTLTGNTEAFF.

Written as DNA, the CDR3 is TGTGCCAGCAGACCCAAACCTAGCGGGACAGATACGCAGTATTTT. This codes for CASRPKPSGTDTQYF. The V gene is TRBV7-9, the J gene TRBJ2-3; 8 bases agree with TRBD2. Germline trimming cut 6 bases from V and 3 bases from J; bases unmatched to any gene: 8. Germline lookup yields CDR1 SEHNR and CDR2 FQNEAQ (reference sequence). The length of the CDR3 is 15 residues.

The V call is TRBV7-6, the J call TRBJ2-1; D remains ambiguous. CDR3 length: 13 amino acids. CDR1 is SGHVS and CDR2 is FNYEAQ in the germline V gene. Trimming shortened V by 4 bases and J by 0 bases, and 4 bases separated the two germline ends. The CDR3 sequence: CASSSFSYNEQFF. For the CDR3, the DNA is TGTGCCAGCAGCTCGTTCTCCTACAATGAGCAGTTCTTC.

A few counts support this clonotype. V is TRBV20-1 and J is TRBJ2-1; D may be TRBD2 (6 bases). CDR3 size: 16 residues. The V end was cut by 2 bases, the J end by 9 bases, with 23 bases between. The V gene's germline CDR1 is DFQATT and CDR2 SNEGSKA (reference sequence). Here the CDR3 reads CSARSLGRDLPSEQFF. As DNA, the CDR3 is TGCAGTGCTAGATCCCTGGGGCGGGACTTGCCGAGTGAGCAGTTCTTC.

This clonotype came up many times. The V and J genes are TRBV12-3 or TRBV12-4 and TRBJ1-5; maybe TRBD1 (6 bases). The CDR3 contains 15 residues. The V gene lost 0 bases and the J gene lost 6 bases, with 12 bases spanning the gap. CDR3 sequence (DNA): TGTGCCAGCAGTTTAGCTGGGGGGGCTGTTCAGCCCCAGCATTTT. Protein: CASSLAGGAVQPQHF.

This clonotype was observed a handful of times. The genes are TRBV5-1 and TRBJ2-2, with 7 bases lining up with TRBD2. V was clipped by 1 base and J by 3 bases; unmatched bases: 12. Germline lookup yields CDR1 SGHRS and CDR2 YFSETQ. The CDR3 spans 18 residues. CDR3 loop: CASSLLGGILTDTGELFF. The CDR3 DNA sequence: TGCGCCAGCAGCTTGTTGGGGGGGATCCTCACGGACACCGGGGAGCTGTTTTTT.

This clonotype has at least ten counts. This sequence joins TRBV4-1 and TRBJ2-7; 10 nucleotides line up with TRBD1. The CDR3 spans 15 residues. Germline-derived CDR1 and CDR2 are MGHRA and YSYEKL. V was pared by 3 bases and J by 3 bases, with 5 bases of the junction left unmatched. Here the CDR3 DNA reads TGCGCCAGCAGCCAGGGGACAGGGGTGGGCTACGAGCAGTACTTC. The encoded protein is CASSQGTGVGYEQYF.

The chain recombines TRBV6-1 with TRBJ1-1; 7 bases agree with TRBD1. J lost 5 bases, V lost 7 bases, and 13 bases had no gene match. The CDR3 contains 15 residues. Germline V lookup: CDR1 MNHNS, CDR2 SASEGT. The CDR3: CASKPPQGTGTEAFF. CDR3 bases: TGTGCCAGCAAGCCGCCACAGGGGACGGGGACTGAAGCTTTCTTT.

This clonotype has only a few counts. The rearrangement links TRBV2 to TRBJ2-7; 11 nucleotides agree with TRBD2. The V gene's germline CDR1 is SNHLY and CDR2 FYNNEI. The CDR3 is 17 amino acids. Trimming at V came to 6 bases and at J to 0 bases, leaving 10 bases not matched to a gene. The CDR3 DNA reads TGTGCCAGCAGCGATCCGGGACTAGCGGATAGCTCCTACGAGCAGTACTTC. Translating it yields CASSDPGLADSSYEQYF.

This clonotype was picked up many times. The rearrangement links TRBV6-1 to TRBJ2-1; TRBD2 agrees at 9 bases. The length of the CDR3 is 15 residues. CDR1 MNHNS and CDR2 SASEGT come from the germline V gene. V trimming: 5 bases; J trimming: 7 bases; junction bases outside the gene matches: 9. CDR3 sequence reads: CASSPGLAMGNEQFF. CDR3 coding DNA: TGTGCCAGCAGTCCAGGACTAGCGATGGGGAATGAGCAGTTCTTC.

This clonotype was recorded many times. This rearrangement joins TRBV29-1 to TRBJ2-1; a weak D match, TRBD1 (6 bases). Trimming shortened V by 6 bases and J by 5 bases, and 17 bases separated the two germline ends. Germline CDR1 is SQVTM and CDR2 is ANQGSEA. The length of the CDR3 is 14 residues. CDR3 DNA: TGCAGCGTAGAACCGGGACAACCCAACAATGAGCAGTTCTTC. Encoded protein: CSVEPGQPNNEQFF.

The chain has TRBV19 and TRBJ2-7, with 12 bases identical to TRBD2. The J segment lost 1 base and the V segment lost 6 bases, leaving 7 bases of the junction unmatched. The CDR3 spans 16 residues. CDR1 LNHDA and CDR2 SQIVND come from the germline V gene (reference sequence). This CDR3 reads CASRTEGLAGSYEQYF. CDR3 DNA: TGTGCCAGTAGAACCGAGGGACTAGCGGGTTCCTACGAGCAGTACTTC.

This clonotype was counted between two and nine times. The rearrangement links TRBV2 to TRBJ2-2; D is unresolved. CDR1 is SNHLY and CDR2 is FYNNEI in the germline V gene. The CDR3 spans 13 residues. Trimming left V 3 bases short and J 7 bases short, with 9 bases between. The CDR3 spells CASSDSLVGELFF. The CDR3 DNA sequence: TGTGCCAGCAGTGACAGCCTGGTCGGGGAGCTGTTTTTT.

At least ten counts were recorded for this clonotype. The chain carries TRBV20-1 and TRBJ2-7; D ambiguous. Per the germline V gene, CDR1 is DFQATT and CDR2 is SNEGSKA (reference sequence). CDR3 length equals 15 residues. The V end lost 2 bases, the J end lost 2 bases, and 16 bases lay between the germline ends. Written as DNA, the CDR3 is TGCAGTGCTAGACCCCTTGCGGTTTCGGCCTACGAGCAGTACTTC. Encoded protein: CSARPLAVSAYEQYF.

This chain links TRBV11-3 with TRBJ2-1; weak D call: TRBD2 (5 bases). The CDR3 loop spans 14 amino acids. Per germline, CDR1 SGHNT and CDR2 YENEEA. Trimming took off 1 base at V and 6 bases at J, with 10 bases between the two ends. The CDR3 reads CASSLGGGFNEQFF. The CDR3 nucleotides read TGTGCCAGCAGCTTAGGAGGCGGGTTCAATGAGCAGTTCTTC.

The V call is TRBV27, the J call TRBJ2-5; the D gene is possibly TRBD1 (6 bases). From germline, CDR1 is MNHEY and CDR2 SMNVEV (reference sequence). V lost 3 bases and J 10 bases, leaving 15 bases between the germline ends. This CDR3 spans 13 amino acids. CDR3 amino acids: CASSFRGGRIQYF. CDR3 nucleotides: TGTGCCAGCAGTTTTAGAGGGGGAAGGATCCAGTACTTC.

This clonotype occurred many times. The junction differs from germline at one of its ends, possibly a read error. The V and J genes are TRBV29-1 and TRBJ2-1, with TRBD1 matching over 9 bases. Germline lookup yields CDR1 SQVTM and CDR2 ANQGSEA. The CDR3 has 11 amino acids. The CDR3 sequence is CSVDAPGQGPF. CDR3 DNA sequence: TGCAGCGTTGACGCCCCGGGACAGGGACCCTTC.

This clonotype was counted at least ten times. The CDR3 DNA is TGTGCCATCAGTGTACGTCAGTGGAGCTCCTACAATGAGCAGTTCTTC. Amino acids: CAISVRQWSSYNEQFF. The gene calls are TRBV10-3 and TRBJ2-1; D is unresolved. The V end lost 4 bases, the J end lost 0 bases, and 13 bases lay between the germline ends. CDR3 length equals 16 residues. Germline V gene sequence: CDR1 ENHRY, CDR2 SYGVKD.

This clonotype was detected a few times. The rearrangement links TRBV4-1 to TRBJ1-5; TRBD1 might be the D (5 bases). This CDR3 contains 15 residues. The V gene's germline CDR1 is MGHRA and CDR2 YSYEKL. V was cut by 1 base and J by 8 bases, with 15 bases left in between. In DNA form, the CDR3 reads TGCGCCAGCAGCCAAGCCCCGGGCAGGGAGGAGCCCCAGCATTTT. Encoded protein: CASSQAPGREEPQHF.